This T cell receptor beta chain originates from a study of blood T cell repertoires in COVID-19. Study-wide background: The United States, Italy and Spain provided the acute and convalescent COVID-19 samples.

Per the authors' pipeline: Estimates of nucleated cell counts were drawn from the amplification of reference gene primers. Some clones are missing from TCRdb's copy, which holds only in-frame ones; the method was immunoSEQ multiplex PCR. The DNA gave D and trimming, while V, J and clone size come from that table. Of a few hundred thousand clones listed, 83% are singletons. This clone has just a few counts. This CDR3 region has 16 residues. Germline CDR1 and CDR2: SGHNT and YENEEA. Trimming shortened V by 1 base and J by 5 bases, and 14 bases separated the two germline ends. Categorization into cohorts depended on clinical history that participants reported.

The TCR comes from a woman in her forties or fifties who had recovered from COVID-19. Sequencing used PBMCs or T cells enriched from blood (not recorded which). This sequence joins TRBV11-3 and TRBJ2-2; D remains unclear. The chain's CDR3 is CASSLGVASRTGELFF. The DNA of the CDR3 is TGTGCCAGCAGCTTAGGGGTGGCCTCGAGGACCGGGGAGCTGTTTTTT.